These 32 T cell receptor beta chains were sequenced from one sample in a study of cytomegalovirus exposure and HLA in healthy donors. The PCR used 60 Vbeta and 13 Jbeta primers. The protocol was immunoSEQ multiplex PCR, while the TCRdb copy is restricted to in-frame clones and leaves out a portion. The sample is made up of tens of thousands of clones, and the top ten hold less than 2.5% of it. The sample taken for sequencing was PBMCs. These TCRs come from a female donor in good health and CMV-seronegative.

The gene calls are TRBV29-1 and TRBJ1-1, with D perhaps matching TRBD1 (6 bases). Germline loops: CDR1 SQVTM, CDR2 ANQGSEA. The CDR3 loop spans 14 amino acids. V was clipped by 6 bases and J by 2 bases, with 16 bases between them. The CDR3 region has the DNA TGCAGCGTGACGATCGGGACATCTAACACTGAAGCTTTCTTT. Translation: CSVTIGTSNTEAFF.

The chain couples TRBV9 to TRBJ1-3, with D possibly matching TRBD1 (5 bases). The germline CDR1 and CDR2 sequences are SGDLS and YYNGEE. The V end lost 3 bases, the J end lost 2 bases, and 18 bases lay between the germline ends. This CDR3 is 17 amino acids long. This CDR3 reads CASSAGGFKGPGNTIYF. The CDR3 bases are TGTGCCAGCAGCGCTGGGGGGTTCAAGGGGCCTGGAAACACCATATATTTT.

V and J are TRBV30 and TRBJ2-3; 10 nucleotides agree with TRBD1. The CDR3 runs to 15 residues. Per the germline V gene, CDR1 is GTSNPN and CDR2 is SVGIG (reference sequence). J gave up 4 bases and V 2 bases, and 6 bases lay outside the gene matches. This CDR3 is CAWSPGTGEADTQYF. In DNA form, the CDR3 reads TGTGCCTGGAGTCCCGGGACAGGGGAGGCAGATACGCAGTATTTT. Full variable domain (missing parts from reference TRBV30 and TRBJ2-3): SQTIHQWPATLVQPVGSPLSLECTVEGTSNPNLYWYRQAAGRGLQLLFYSVGIGQISSEVPQNLSASRPQDRQFILSSKKLLLSDSGFYLCAWSPGTGEADTQYFGPGTRLTVL.

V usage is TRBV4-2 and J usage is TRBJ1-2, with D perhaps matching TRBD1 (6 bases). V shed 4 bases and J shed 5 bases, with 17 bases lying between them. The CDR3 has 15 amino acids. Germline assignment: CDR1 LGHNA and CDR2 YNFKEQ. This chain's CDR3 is CASSPLQGGTYGYTF. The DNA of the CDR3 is TGTGCCAGCAGCCCCTTACAGGGCGGAACTTATGGCTACACCTTC.

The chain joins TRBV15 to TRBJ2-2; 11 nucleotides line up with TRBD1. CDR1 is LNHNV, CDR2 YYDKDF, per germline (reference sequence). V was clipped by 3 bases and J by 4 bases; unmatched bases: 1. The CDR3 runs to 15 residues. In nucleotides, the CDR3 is TGTGCCACCAGCAGGGGACAGGGGGGCACCGGGGAGCTGTTTTTT. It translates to CATSRGQGGTGELFF.

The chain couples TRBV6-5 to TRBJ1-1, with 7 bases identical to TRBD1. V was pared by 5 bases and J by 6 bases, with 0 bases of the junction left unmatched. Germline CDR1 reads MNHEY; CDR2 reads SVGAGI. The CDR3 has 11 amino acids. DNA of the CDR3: TGTGCCAGCAGTACAGGGGCTGAAGCTTTCTTT. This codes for CASSTGAEAFF.

As DNA, the CDR3 is TGTGCCAGTAGTCAACCTACCCCAGACTCGCGCTATGGCTACACCTTC. Residues: CASSQPTPDSRYGYTF. The chain links TRBV19 to TRBJ1-2, with D hard to call. Germline values: CDR1 LNHDA, CDR2 SQIVND (reference sequence). The V end was cut by 5 bases, the J end by 4 bases, with 20 bases between. The CDR3 is made up of 16 amino acids.

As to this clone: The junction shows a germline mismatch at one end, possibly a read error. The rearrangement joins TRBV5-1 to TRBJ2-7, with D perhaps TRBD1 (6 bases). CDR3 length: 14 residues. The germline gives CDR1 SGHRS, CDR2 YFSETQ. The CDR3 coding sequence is TGCGCCAGCAGCCCAGCCGGGACACCCTACGAGCAGTCCTTC. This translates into CASSPAGTPYEQSF.

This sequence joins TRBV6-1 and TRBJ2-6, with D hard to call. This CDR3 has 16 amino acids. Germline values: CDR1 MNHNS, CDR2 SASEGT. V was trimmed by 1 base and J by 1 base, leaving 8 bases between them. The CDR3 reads CASSEVFGSGANVLTF. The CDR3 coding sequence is TGTGCCAGCAGTGAAGTTTTCGGGTCTGGGGCCAACGTCCTGACTTTC.

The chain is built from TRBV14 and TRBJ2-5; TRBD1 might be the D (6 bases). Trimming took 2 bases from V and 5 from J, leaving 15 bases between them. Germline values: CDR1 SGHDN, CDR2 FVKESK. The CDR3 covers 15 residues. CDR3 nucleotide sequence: TGTGCCAGCAGCCAACTACAGGGCACCTGGGAGACCCAGTACTTC. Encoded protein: CASSQLQGTWETQYF.

The CDR3 DNA sequence: TGTGCCAGCAGGGGGCGGGGGGGGCCTAGCGAGCAGTACTTC. This gives the protein CASRGRGGPSEQYF. The chain recombines TRBV6-5 with TRBJ2-7; 9 nucleotides agree with TRBD2. The CDR3 has 14 residues. Germline CDR1 MNHEY, CDR2 SVGAGI. J was trimmed by 6 bases and V by 6 bases; bases with no gene match: 9.

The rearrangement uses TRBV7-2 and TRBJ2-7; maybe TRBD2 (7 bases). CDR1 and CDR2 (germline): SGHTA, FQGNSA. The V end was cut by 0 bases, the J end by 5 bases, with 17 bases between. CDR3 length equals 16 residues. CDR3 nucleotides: TGTGCCAGCAGCTTAGCGCTCGGGGGGCTTATTAACGAGCAGTACTTC. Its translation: CASSLALGGLINEQYF.

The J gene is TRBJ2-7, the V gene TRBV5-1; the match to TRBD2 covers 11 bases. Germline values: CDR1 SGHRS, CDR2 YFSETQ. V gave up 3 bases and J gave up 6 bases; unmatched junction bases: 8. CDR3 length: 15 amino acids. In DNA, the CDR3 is TGCGCCAGCAGCTCTATAGCGGGAGGGCCGTCCGAGCAGTACTTC. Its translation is CASSSIAGGPSEQYF.

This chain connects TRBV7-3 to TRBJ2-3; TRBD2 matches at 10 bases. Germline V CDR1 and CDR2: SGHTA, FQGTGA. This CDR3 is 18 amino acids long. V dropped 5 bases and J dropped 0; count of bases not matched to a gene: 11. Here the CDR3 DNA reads TGTGCCAGCAGCCTGACCGGGACTAGCGCCTCTAGCACAGATACGCAGTATTTT. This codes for CASSLTGTSASSTDTQYF.

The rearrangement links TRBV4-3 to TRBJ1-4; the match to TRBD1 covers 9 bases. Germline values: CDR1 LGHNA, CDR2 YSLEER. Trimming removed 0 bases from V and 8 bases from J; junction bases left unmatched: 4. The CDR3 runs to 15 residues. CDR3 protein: CASSQETGGQEKLFF. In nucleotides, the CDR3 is TGCGCCAGCAGCCAAGAGACAGGGGGTCAGGAAAAACTGTTTTTT.

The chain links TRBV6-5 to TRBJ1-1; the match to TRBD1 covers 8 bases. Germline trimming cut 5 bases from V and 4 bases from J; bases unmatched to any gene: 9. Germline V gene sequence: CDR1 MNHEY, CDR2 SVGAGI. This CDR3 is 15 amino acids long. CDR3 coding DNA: TGTGCCAGCAGTAGGACAGGGTCGCTCCCCACTGAAGCTTTCTTT. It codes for CASSRTGSLPTEAFF.

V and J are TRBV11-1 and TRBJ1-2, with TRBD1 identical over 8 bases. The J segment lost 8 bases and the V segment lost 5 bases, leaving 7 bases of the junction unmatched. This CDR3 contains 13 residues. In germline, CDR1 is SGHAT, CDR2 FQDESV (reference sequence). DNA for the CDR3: TGTGCCAGCAGCCGACAGGGGAACTGGGGCTACACCTTC. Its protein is CASSRQGNWGYTF.

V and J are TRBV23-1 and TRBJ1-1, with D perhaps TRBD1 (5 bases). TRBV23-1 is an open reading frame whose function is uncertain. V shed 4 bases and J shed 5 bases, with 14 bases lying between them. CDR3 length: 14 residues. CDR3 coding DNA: TGCGCCAGCAGTCTATCGACAGTAAGGACTGAAGCTTTCTTT. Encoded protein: CASSLSTVRTEAFF.

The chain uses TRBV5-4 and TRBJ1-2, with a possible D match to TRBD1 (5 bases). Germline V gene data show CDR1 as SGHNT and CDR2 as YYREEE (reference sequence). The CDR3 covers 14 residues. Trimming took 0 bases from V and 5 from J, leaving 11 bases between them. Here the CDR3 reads CASSLETETYGYTF. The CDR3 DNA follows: TGTGCCAGCAGCTTGGAGACAGAAACTTATGGCTACACCTTC.

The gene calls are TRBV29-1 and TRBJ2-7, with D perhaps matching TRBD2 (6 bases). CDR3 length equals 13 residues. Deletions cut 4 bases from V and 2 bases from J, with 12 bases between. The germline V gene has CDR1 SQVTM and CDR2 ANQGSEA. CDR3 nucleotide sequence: TGCAGCGTTGCCGGGACTGTAACCTACGAGCAGTACTTC. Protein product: CSVAGTVTYEQYF.

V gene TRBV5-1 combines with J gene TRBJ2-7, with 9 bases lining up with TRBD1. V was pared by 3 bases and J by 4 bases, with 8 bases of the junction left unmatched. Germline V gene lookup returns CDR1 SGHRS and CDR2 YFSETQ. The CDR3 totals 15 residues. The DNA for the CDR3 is TGCGCCAGCAGCTCCGGGACAGGGATCCTTTACGAGCAGTACTTC. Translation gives CASSSGTGILYEQYF.

The CDR3 DNA follows: TGTGCCAGCAGCGTAGCTCCCCGGGGAGGCGAAAAACTGTTTTTT. Translating gives CASSVAPRGGEKLFF. V gene TRBV9 combines with J gene TRBJ1-4; no clear D gene. Per the germline V gene, CDR1 is SGDLS and CDR2 is YYNGEE. The length of the CDR3 is 15 residues. V lost 0 bases and J lost 8, with 14 bases in between.

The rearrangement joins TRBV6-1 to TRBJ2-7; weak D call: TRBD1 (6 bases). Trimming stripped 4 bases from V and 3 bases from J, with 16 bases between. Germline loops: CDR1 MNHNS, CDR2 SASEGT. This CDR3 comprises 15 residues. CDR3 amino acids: CASSALQGAGYEQYF. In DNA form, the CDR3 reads TGTGCCAGCAGTGCTTTACAGGGAGCCGGCTACGAGCAGTACTTC.

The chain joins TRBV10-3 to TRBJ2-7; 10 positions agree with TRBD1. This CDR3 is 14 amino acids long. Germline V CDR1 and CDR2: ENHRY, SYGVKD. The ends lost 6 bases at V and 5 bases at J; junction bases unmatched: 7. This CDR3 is CAIRRGQGEDEQYF. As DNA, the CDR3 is TGTGCCATCAGGAGAGGACAGGGGGAGGACGAGCAGTACTTC.

DNA of the CDR3: TGTGCCAGCAGTGAATATCCCACTAGCGGGATTATCGGTGAGACCCAGTACTTC. Encoded protein: CASSEYPTSGIIGETQYF. The chain joins TRBV6-1 to TRBJ2-5; 10 bases are a match to TRBD2. This CDR3 is built from 18 residues. Looked up from germline, CDR1 is MNHNS and CDR2 is SASEGT. Unmatched junction bases numbered 14, after V lost 2 bases and J lost 5 bases.

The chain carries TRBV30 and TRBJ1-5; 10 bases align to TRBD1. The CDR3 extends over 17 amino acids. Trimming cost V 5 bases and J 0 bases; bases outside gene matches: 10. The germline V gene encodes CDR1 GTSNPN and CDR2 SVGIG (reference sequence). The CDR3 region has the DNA TGTGCCTGGGGGAGGGGGACAGGGGCGGATAGCAATCAGCCCCAGCATTTT. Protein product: CAWGRGTGADSNQPQHF.

The CDR3 spells CSVEGEGGGTEAFF. The CDR3 DNA is TGCAGCGTTGAAGGTGAGGGTGGAGGCACTGAAGCTTTCTTT. The rearrangement uses TRBV29-1 and TRBJ1-1; D not certain. Germline V gene lookup returns CDR1 SQVTM and CDR2 ANQGSEA. V shed 1 base and J shed 4 bases, with 13 bases lying between them. The CDR3 sequence is 14 residues long. Drawing the rest from reference TRBV29-1 and TRBJ1-1, the complete variable domain is SAVISQKPSRDICQRGTSLTIQCQVDSQVTMMFWYRQQPGQSLTLIATANQGSEATYESGFVIDKFPISRPNLTFSTLTVSNMSPEDSSIYLCSVEGEGGGTEAFFGQGTRLTVV.

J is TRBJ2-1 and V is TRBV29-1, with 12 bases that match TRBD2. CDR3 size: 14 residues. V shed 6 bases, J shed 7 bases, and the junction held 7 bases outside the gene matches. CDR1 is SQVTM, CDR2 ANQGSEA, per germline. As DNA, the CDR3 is TGCAGCGTGCTGCTAGCGGGAGGGTGGAATGAGCAGTTCTTC. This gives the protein CSVLLAGGWNEQFF.

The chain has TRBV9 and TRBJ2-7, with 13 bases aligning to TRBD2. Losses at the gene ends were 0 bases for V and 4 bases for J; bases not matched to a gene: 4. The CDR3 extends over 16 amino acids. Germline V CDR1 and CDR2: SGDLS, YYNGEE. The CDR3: CASSVEGTSGVYEQYF. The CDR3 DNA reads TGTGCCAGCAGCGTAGAGGGGACTAGCGGGGTATACGAGCAGTACTTC. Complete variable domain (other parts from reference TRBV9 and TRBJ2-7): DSGVTQTPKHLITATGQRVTLRCSPRSGDLSVYWYQQSLDQGLQFLIQYYNGEERAKGNILERFSAQQFPDLHSELNLSSLELGDSALYFCASSVEGTSGVYEQYFGPGTRLTVT.

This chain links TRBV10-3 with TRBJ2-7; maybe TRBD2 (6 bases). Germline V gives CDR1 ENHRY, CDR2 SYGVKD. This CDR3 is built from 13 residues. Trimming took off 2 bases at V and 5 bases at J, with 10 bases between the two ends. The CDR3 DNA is TGTGCCATCAGTGAGCGGGAGAGGGACGAGCAGTACTTC. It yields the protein CAISERERDEQYF.

DNA of the CDR3: TGTGCCAGCAGCGTAGAGGGCAGGGTGGGCTACGAGCAGTACTTC. Translated: CASSVEGRVGYEQYF. This chain uses TRBV9 with TRBJ2-7; weak D call: TRBD1 (5 bases). This CDR3 has 15 residues. Per germline, CDR1 SGDLS and CDR2 YYNGEE. The V end lost 0 bases, the J end lost 3 bases, and 13 bases lay between the germline ends.

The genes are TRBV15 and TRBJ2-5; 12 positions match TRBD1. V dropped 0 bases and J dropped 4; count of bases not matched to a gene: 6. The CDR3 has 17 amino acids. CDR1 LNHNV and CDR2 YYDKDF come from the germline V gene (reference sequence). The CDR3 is CATSRDGDRGLGETQYF. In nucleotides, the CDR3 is TGTGCCACCAGCAGAGATGGGGACAGGGGGCTTGGAGAGACCCAGTACTTC.